Each of the 11 T cell receptor beta chains below was sequenced from the same sample in a study of blood T cell repertoires in COVID-19 (dated by TCRdb to 2018 to 2020). Libraries were built with the immunoSEQ multiplex PCR assay. As stored in TCRdb, this immuneACCESS dataset retains in-frame rearrangements with V and J assigned. A fraction of the clones does not appear; measured against another copy, unresolved V genes explain less than half of the discrepancy, and the remainder lacks a known reason. This sample is represented by 150,000 to 200,000 clones; around four fifths of them were singletons. Around a fifth of the sample is in the top ten clones. Material for sequencing was peripheral blood. These receptors all stem from a woman aged 80 or older with acute or convalescent COVID-19.

With respect to this clone: Other DNA sequences in the sample encode the same CDR3. The CDR3 reads CASSLSSGSYEQYF. The CDR3 DNA sequence: TGCGCCAGCAGCCTCTCTAGCGGGAGTTACGAGCAGTACTTC. The chain employs TRBV5-1 and TRBJ2-7; 10 nucleotides align to TRBD2. The CDR3 has 14 residues. Germline V CDR1 and CDR2: SGHRS, YFSETQ. V was pared by 4 bases and J by 4 bases, with 5 bases of the junction left unmatched. Filled out from reference TRBV5-1 and TRBJ2-7, the complete variable domain reads KAGVTQTPRYLIKTRGQQVTLSCSPISGHRSVSWYQQTPGQGLQFLFEYFSETQRNKGNFPGRFSGRQFSNSRSEMNVSTLELGDSALYLCASSLSSGSYEQYFGPGTRLTVT.

This chain uses TRBV7-7 with TRBJ2-1, with 10 bases identical to TRBD2. The CDR3 totals 15 residues. The V gene end was trimmed by 2 bases and the J gene end by 5 bases; junction bases not matched to a gene: 3. In germline, CDR1 is SSHAT, CDR2 FNYEAQ (reference sequence). CDR3 bases: TGTGCCAGCAGCTTACTAGCGGGAGCGCACAATGAGCAGTTCTTC. Protein: CASSLLAGAHNEQFF.

As DNA, the CDR3 is TGTGCCACCAGTGATCGGCGGGAGGGCCGGGGAGATACGCAGTATTTT. Amino acid sequence: CATSDRREGRGDTQYF. The chain carries TRBV24-1 and TRBJ2-3, with 9 bases fitting TRBD2. With 3 bases clipped from V and 5 bases from J, the junction kept 8 bases outside the gene matches. Germline V gene data show CDR1 as KGHDR and CDR2 as SFDVKD. CDR3 size: 16 residues.

The chain joins TRBV19 to TRBJ1-5, with D unclear. CDR3 length equals 12 residues. Trimming removed 6 bases at V and 4 bases at J, with 7 bases between. CDR1 LNHDA and CDR2 SQIVND come from the germline V gene (reference sequence). The CDR3: CASRSGNQPQHF. For the CDR3, the DNA is TGTGCCAGTAGATCGGGAAATCAGCCCCAGCATTTT.

The J gene is TRBJ2-1, the V gene TRBV30; a weak D match, TRBD2 (5 bases). The germline CDR1 and CDR2 sequences are GTSNPN and SVGIG (reference sequence). Trimming removed 8 bases at V and 7 bases at J, with 30 bases between. The CDR3 length is 17 residues. As DNA, the CDR3 is TGTGCCCTATTGTCCGGGAACGTAGCTTTATTCCAGAATGAGCAGTTCTTC. It specifies CALLSGNVALFQNEQFF.

This chain connects TRBV5-1 to TRBJ1-1, with TRBD1 as a possible D gene (5 bases). Germline V gives CDR1 SGHRS, CDR2 YFSETQ. The CDR3 length is 17 residues. With 4 bases removed from V and 2 bases from J, the gap between germline ends came to 21 bases. CDR3 sequence (DNA): TGCGCCAGCAGCAGATACCCTCCGGGGGGATCAAACACTGAAGCTTTCTTT. Translated: CASSRYPPGGSNTEAFF.

The gene calls are TRBV5-4 and TRBJ1-1; weak D call: TRBD1 (6 bases). V gave up 1 base and J gave up 1 base, with 11 bases separating them. This CDR3 region has 15 residues. Germline values: CDR1 SGHNT, CDR2 YYREEE (reference sequence). The CDR3, as DNA: TGTGCCAGCAGCTTGCTCAGGGGCGGGAACACTGAAGCTTTCTTT. Translation gives CASSLLRGGNTEAFF.

CDR3 coding DNA: TGCACCACGCTGACAGTCCCCACTGAAGCTTTCTTT. Translating it yields CTTLTVPTEAFF. The chain combines TRBV29-1 with TRBJ1-1; a possible D gene is TRBD1 (5 bases). The germline V gene encodes CDR1 SQVTM and CDR2 ANQGSEA. This CDR3 spans 12 amino acids.

V and J are TRBV7-6 and TRBJ1-4, with 12 bases that match TRBD1. Germline-derived CDR1 and CDR2 are SGHVS and FNYEAQ. The CDR3 contains 17 residues. After removal of 4 bases from V and 5 bases from J, the junction contained 8 bases not matched to a gene. The CDR3: CASSSGTGGAANEKLFF. CDR3 DNA: TGTGCCAGCAGCTCCGGGACAGGGGGCGCGGCAAATGAAAAACTGTTTTTT.

V gene TRBV6-1 combines with J gene TRBJ2-2, with 7 bases lining up with TRBD1. Germline-derived CDR1 and CDR2 are MNHNS and SASEGT. This CDR3 has 13 amino acids. V trimming: 3 bases; J trimming: 6 bases; junction bases outside the gene matches: 1. Here the CDR3 reads CASSEQGAGELFF. DNA of the CDR3: TGTGCCAGCAGTGAGCAGGGGGCCGGGGAGCTGTTTTTT.

The V call is TRBV5-1, the J call TRBJ2-7, with D tentatively TRBD1 (6 bases). The CDR3 runs 14 residues. V was shortened by 4 bases and J by 0 bases, with 11 bases between the two germline ends. Germline CDR1 SGHRS, CDR2 YFSETQ. CDR3 sequence reads: CASSTTGSSYEQYF. In nucleotides, the CDR3 is TGCGCCAGCAGCACCACAGGGTCCTCCTACGAGCAGTACTTC.